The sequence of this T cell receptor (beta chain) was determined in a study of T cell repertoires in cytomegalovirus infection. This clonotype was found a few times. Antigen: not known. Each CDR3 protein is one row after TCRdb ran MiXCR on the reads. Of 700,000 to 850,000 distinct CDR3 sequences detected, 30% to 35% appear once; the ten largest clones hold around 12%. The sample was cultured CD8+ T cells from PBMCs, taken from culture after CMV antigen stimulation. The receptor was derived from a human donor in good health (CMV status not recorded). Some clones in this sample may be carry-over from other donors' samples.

The CDR3 nucleotides are TGTGCCAGCAGCTTAAAGCGGCTGAATGAAAAACTGTTTTTT. Translated, it gives CASSLKRLNEKLFF. The chain combines TRBV7-9 with TRBJ1-4, with D hard to call. V was pared by 2 bases and J by 5 bases, with 9 bases between. The germline V gene encodes CDR1 SEHNR and CDR2 FQNEAQ (reference sequence). CDR3 size: 14 residues. The full variable domain, its missing parts supplied by reference TRBV7-9 and TRBJ1-4, is DTGVSQNPRHKITKRGQNVTFRCDPISEHNRLYWYRQTLGQGPEFLTYFQNEAQLEKSRLLSDRFSAERPKGSFSTLEIQRTEQGDSAMYLCASSLKRLNEKLFFGSGTQLSVL.